A selection of T cell receptor beta chains follows, all from one sample in a study of T cell responses to AZD1222 COVID-19 vaccine. Clones were read by immunoSEQ multiplex PCR, and TCRdb kept only the in-frame ones, dropping some. The table records around 99,000 clones, 89% of them present only once. Material: peripheral blood, obtained on day 0 of AZD1222 vaccination. The receptors originated from an adult in good health. CDR3s include the opening cysteine and the closing phenylalanine or tryptophan. D genes are given only for firm matches. A row's size may be missing; if present it is once, few, many or a size class.

cdr3_aa cdr3_nt d_call j_call clone_size v_call
CASSRTSSYNEQFF TGTGCCAGTAGTCGAACCAGCTCCTACAATGAGCAGTTCTTC NA TRBJ2-1 NA TRBV19
CAIRQSGTGLSGNTIYF TGTGCCATCAGGCAGTCGGGGACAGGACTCTCTGGAAACACCATATATTTT TRBD1 TRBJ1-3 NA TRBV10-3
CASSLSFRNSYEQYF TGTGCCAGCAGTTTATCGTTCAGGAACTCCTACGAGCAGTACTTC NA TRBJ2-7 once TRBV27
CASSPPDRGNIQYF TGTGCCAGCTCACCACCGGACAGGGGAAACATTCAGTACTTC TRBD1 TRBJ2-4 NA TRBV18
CASSQWSGGRQPQHF TGTGCCAGCAGCCAATGGTCGGGGGGCAGGCAGCCCCAGCATTTT NA TRBJ1-5 NA TRBV16
CASSGQANQPQHF TGTGCCAGCAGCGGACAAGCCAATCAGCCCCAGCATTTT NA TRBJ1-5 NA TRBV6-4
CASSAGIGSNTGELFF TGTGCCAGCAGTGCGGGAATCGGGAGCAACACCGGGGAGCTGTTTTTT NA TRBJ2-2 few TRBV6-4
CASSLGGLAGDEQYF TGCGCCAGCAGCTTGGGGGGACTAGCGGGAGACGAGCAGTACTTC TRBD2 TRBJ2-7 NA TRBV5-1
CASSEGTARETQYF TGTGCCAGCAGTGAAGGGACAGCTCGGGAGACCCAGTACTTC NA TRBJ2-5 NA TRBV6-1
CSTTGRREQYF TGCAGTACTACAGGGAGACGCGAGCAGTACTTC NA TRBJ2-7 NA TRBV20-1
CASSLSRQYQETQYF TGTGCCAGCAGTTTAAGTCGTCAGTACCAAGAGACCCAGTACTTC NA TRBJ2-5 NA TRBV27
CASSFSGTGAEKLFF TGCGCCAGCAGCTTCTCCGGGACAGGGGCTGAAAAACTGTTTTTT TRBD1 TRBJ1-4 NA TRBV5-1
CASSLFRNQPQHF TGTGCCAGCAGCTTATTCAGAAATCAGCCCCAGCATTTT NA TRBJ1-5 NA TRBV7-3
CASSPSLVAGNTIYF TGCGCCAGCAGCCCCAGCCTTGTGGCTGGAAACACCATATATTTT NA TRBJ1-3 NA TRBV5-1
CASSQSDRRHEQYF TGCGCCAGCAGTCAATCGGACAGGCGGCACGAGCAGTACTTC TRBD1 TRBJ2-7 NA TRBV23-1
CASSPRGRSEQYF TGTGCCAGCAGTCCTAGGGGTCGGAGCGAGCAGTACTTC NA TRBJ2-7 once TRBV12-3/TRBV12-4
CASSSGTGIYEQYF TGTGCCAGCAGCTCCGGGACAGGGATATACGAGCAGTACTTC TRBD1 TRBJ2-7 many TRBV5-6
CASSSQGLEGNTEAFF TGTGCCAGCAGTTCTCAGGGGCTAGAGGGTAACACTGAAGCTTTCTTT NA TRBJ1-1 NA TRBV28
CASSPASGGETQYF TGTGCCAGCTCACCGGCCAGCGGGGGGGAGACCCAGTACTTC TRBD2 TRBJ2-5 NA TRBV18
CASSLSSGDDNQPQHF TGTGCCAGCAGTTTATCGTCAGGGGATGACAATCAGCCCCAGCATTTT NA TRBJ1-5 NA TRBV27
CASRFSGTDTQYF TGTGCCAGCCGATTTAGCGGCACAGATACGCAGTATTTT NA TRBJ2-3 NA TRBV27
CASSLGQGIQSEGGYTF TGTGCCAGCTCCCTCGGCCAGGGCATCCAAAGTGAAGGTGGCTACACCTTC NA TRBJ1-2 NA TRBV18
CATSDSSGQPQHF TGTGCCACCAGTGACTCGTCGGGACAGCCCCAGCATTTT NA TRBJ1-5 NA TRBV24-1
CASSFSGGSYEQYF TGTGCCAGCAGCTTCTCCGGGGGTTCCTACGAGCAGTACTTC NA TRBJ2-7 NA TRBV7-9
CASRDGQTNTGELFF TGTGCCAGCAGGGATGGGCAGACGAACACCGGGGAGCTGTTTTTT NA TRBJ2-2 NA TRBV2